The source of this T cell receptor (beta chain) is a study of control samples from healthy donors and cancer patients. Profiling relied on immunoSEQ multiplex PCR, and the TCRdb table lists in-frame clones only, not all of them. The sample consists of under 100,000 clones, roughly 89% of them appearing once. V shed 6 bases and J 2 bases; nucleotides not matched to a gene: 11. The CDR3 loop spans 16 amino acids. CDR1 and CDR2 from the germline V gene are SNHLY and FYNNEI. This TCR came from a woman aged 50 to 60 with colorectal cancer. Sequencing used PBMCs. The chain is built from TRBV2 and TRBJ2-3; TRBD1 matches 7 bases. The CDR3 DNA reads TGTGCCAGCAGCCCCAGGGACAGCACTATCACAGATACGCAGTATTTT. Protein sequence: CASSPRDSTITDTQYF.